A selection of T cell receptor beta chains follows, all from one sample in a study of cytomegalovirus exposure and HLA in healthy donors. The data were produced by immunoSEQ multiplex PCR, yet TCRdb's version contains in-frame clones alone and is incomplete. The profile shows about 96,000 clones, approximately 72% of them singletons. Sequencing input: PBMCs. Receptors originate from a female donor in good health and CMV-seropositive. CDR3s include the opening cysteine and the closing phenylalanine or tryptophan. Each record gives: clone size, V gene, J gene, D gene, CDR3 DNA, CDR3 protein. D genes are given only for firm matches. Only some rows state a clone size, as once, few, many or a class for expanded clones.

>-|TRBV19|TRBJ1-1|-
TGTGCCAGTAGTCGCCTAAAGAAGGGGGGGACGACTGAAGCTTTCTTT
CASSRLKKGGTTEAFF
>-|TRBV30|TRBJ1-1|-
TGTGCCTGGAGTTCCGGGAGGACAGCCCTCATGAACACTGAAGCTTTCTTT
CAWSSGRTALMNTEAFF
>-|TRBV28|TRBJ1-2|TRBD1
TGTGCCAGCAGGTGGACAGGGTATGGCTACACCTTC
CASRWTGYGYTF
>once|TRBV25-1|TRBJ2-7|TRBD2
TGTGCCAGCAACGATCGAGCGGGACTTCACTACGAGCAGTACTTC
CASNDRAGLHYEQYF
>-|TRBV21-1|TRBJ1-1|-
TGTGCCAGCAGCAAAGAGAGGTGCCGACAGGGCGACACTGAAGCTTTCTTT
CASSKERCRQGDTEAFF
>-|TRBV4-3|TRBJ2-2|-
TGCGCCAGCAGCCTACAGGGGAACACCGGGGAGCTGTTTTTT
CASSLQGNTGELFF
>-|TRBV2|TRBJ1-1|TRBD1
TGTGCCAGCAGACAAACCGGGACAGGCGCGAACACTGAAGCTTTCTTT
CASRQTGTGANTEAFF
>few|TRBV28|TRBJ2-5|TRBD1
TGTGCCAGCAGTTTTGGGACAGACCACCAAGAGACCCAGTACTTC
CASSFGTDHQETQYF
>-|TRBV7-2|TRBJ1-1|-
TGTGCCAGCAGCTTAGCGCAAGGGGGAAGGACTGAAGCTTTCTTT
CASSLAQGGRTEAFF
>-|TRBV5-4|TRBJ2-7|-
TGTGCCAGCAGCCCAAAACCGGACAGAATCTACGAGCAGTACTTC
CASSPKPDRIYEQYF
>-|TRBV13|TRBJ2-3|-
TGTGCCAGCAGCTTAGCTAAAAACACAGATACGCAGTATTTT
CASSLAKNTDTQYF
>-|TRBV2|TRBJ1-5|TRBD1
TGTGCCAGCAGTCGACAGGGGAGGAATCAGCCCCAGCATTTT
CASSRQGRNQPQHF
>few|TRBV28|TRBJ1-2|TRBD1
TGTGCCAGCTTCGACAGGGACCATGGCTACACCTTC
CASFDRDHGYTF
>-|TRBV6-5|TRBJ1-3|-
TGTGCCAGCAGTCCTGGCCCATCTGGAAACACCATATATTTT
CASSPGPSGNTIYF
>-|TRBV15|TRBJ1-1|-
TGTGCCACCAGCGGACAGACCCTGGGGACTGAAGCTTTCTTT
CATSGQTLGTEAFF
>-|TRBV25-1|TRBJ1-4|TRBD1
TGTGCCAGCAGTGATGGAGACAGGGTTCGTGAAAAACTGTTTTTT
CASSDGDRVREKLFF
>once|TRBV19|TRBJ1-1|-
TGTGCCAGTGGGCCCGCTGAAGCTTTCTTT
CASGPAEAFF
>few|TRBV29-1|TRBJ2-2|-
TGCAGCGTTGATAAAACCGGGGAGCTGTTTTTT
CSVDKTGELFF
>few|TRBV5-1|TRBJ2-1|-
TGCGCCAGCAGCTTGCTGCTGGGGCAAAATGAGCAGTTCTTC
CASSLLLGQNEQFF
>-|TRBV11-2|TRBJ1-1|-
TGTGCCAGCAGCTATACACGGAGCACTGAAGCTTTCTTT
CASSYTRSTEAFF
>-|TRBV4-3|TRBJ2-5|-
TGCGCCAGCAGCCAGGCAACCCTTGGGACCCAGTACTTC
CASSQATLGTQYF
>-|TRBV28|TRBJ1-4|-
TGTGCCAGCAGTTTAGCGGGGGCCACTAATGAAAAACTGTTTTTT
CASSLAGATNEKLFF
>-|TRBV28|TRBJ1-1|TRBD1
TGTGCCAGCAGTTTAAAAGGGACAGCGAACACTGAAGCTTTCTTT
CASSLKGTANTEAFF
>once|TRBV19|TRBJ1-1|-
TGTGCCAGTAGTATCAACCGGGGCACTGAAGCTTTCTTT
CASSINRGTEAFF
>few|TRBV28|TRBJ1-5|-
TGTGCCAGCAGTTCGTTGGCGGGCAATCAGCCCCAGCATTTT
CASSSLAGNQPQHF
>-|TRBV11-2|TRBJ2-1|TRBD1
TGTGCCAGCAGCCGCGGAACAGGGGAATATGAGCAGTTCTTC
CASSRGTGEYEQFF
>-|TRBV25-1|TRBJ2-2|TRBD1
TGTGCCAGCAAGAGGGACAGGACGAACACCGGGGAGCTGTTTTTT
CASKRDRTNTGELFF
>-|TRBV9|TRBJ1-2|TRBD1
TGTGCCAGCAGCGTACTGGACAGGCCCTATGGCTACACCTTC
CASSVLDRPYGYTF
>-|TRBV11-3|TRBJ2-1|TRBD2
TGTGCCAGCAGCCGAGAACGAGCGGGACACAATGAGCAGTTCTTC
CASSRERAGHNEQFF